The 23 T cell receptor beta chains in this list originate from one sample, sequenced in a study of blood T cell repertoires in COVID-19. TCRdb keeps only in-frame clones here, not all; method: immunoSEQ multiplex PCR. The sample holds under 150,000 clones, around 91% seen once. The sequencing input was peripheral blood. The receptors derive from a woman aged 55-70 years with active COVID-19.

The chain recombines TRBV24-1 with TRBJ2-5; D perhaps matches TRBD1 (6 bases). V lost 9 bases, J lost 4 bases, and 14 bases lay in between. The germline gives CDR1 KGHDR, CDR2 SFDVKD. This CDR3 spans 13 amino acids. The chain's CDR3 is CATSTGPRETQYF. The CDR3 DNA reads TGTGCCACCTCAACAGGGCCGAGAGAGACCCAGTACTTC.

CDR3 nucleotides: TGTGCCAGCAGTCCCCGCACGGGTCTAAGCGGGACCCAGTACTTC. It yields the protein CASSPRTGLSGTQYF. The V and J genes are TRBV28 and TRBJ2-5; possibly TRBD2 for D (5 bases). CDR1 MDHEN and CDR2 SYDVKM come from the germline V gene. CDR3 length: 15 residues. V lost 5 bases to trimming and J lost 7 bases, with 20 bases between them.

The chain links TRBV25-1 to TRBJ2-7, with 11 bases fitting TRBD2. V lost 6 bases to trimming and J lost 6 bases; unmatched junction nucleotides: 7. The V gene's germline CDR1 is MGHDK and CDR2 SYGVNS. CDR3 length: 14 amino acids. Here the CDR3 reads CASSLLAGVAEQYF. The CDR3 DNA is TGTGCCAGCAGCTTACTAGCGGGAGTCGCCGAGCAGTACTTC.

This clone has only one observation. CDR3 sequence: CASSVSLAKNIQYF. In DNA, the CDR3 is TGTGCCAGCAGCGTAAGCTTAGCCAAAAACATTCAGTACTTC. This chain uses TRBV5-4 with TRBJ2-4, with D hard to call. V shed 4 bases and J shed 0 bases, with 8 bases lying between them. CDR1 SGHNT and CDR2 YYREEE come from the germline V gene (reference sequence). The CDR3 runs 14 residues.

This chain uses TRBV11-1 with TRBJ2-1, with a tentative D call TRBD2 (6 bases). Looked up from germline, CDR1 is SGHAT and CDR2 is FQDESV (reference sequence). CDR3 length: 16 amino acids. Trimming took off 1 base at V and 0 bases at J, with 10 bases between the two ends. This CDR3 is CASSLETRSSYNEQFF. CDR3 nucleotide sequence: TGTGCCAGCAGCTTAGAGACTAGAAGCTCCTACAATGAGCAGTTCTTC.

This clone is a singleton in its sample. The chain is built from TRBV5-4 and TRBJ2-7, with D tentatively TRBD1 (5 bases). This CDR3 comprises 14 residues. The germline CDR1 and CDR2 sequences are SGHNT and YYREEE (reference sequence). Trimming removed 3 bases at V and 2 bases at J, with 12 bases between. The CDR3 loop reads CASSSGDSPYEQYF. CDR3 sequence (DNA): TGTGCCAGCAGCTCCGGCGACAGCCCCTACGAGCAGTACTTC.

The chain joins TRBV19 to TRBJ1-1; TRBD1 might be the D (5 bases). CDR1 and CDR2 from the germline V gene are LNHDA and SQIVND (reference sequence). The CDR3 runs 17 residues. V was cut by 5 bases and J by 4 bases, with 23 bases left in between. CDR3 in DNA: TGTGCCAGTAGTTGGTCCGTCGCGGGGGGACGGGGCACTGAAGCTTTCTTT. It yields the protein CASSWSVAGGRGTEAFF.

The chain combines TRBV3-1 (or the pseudogene TRBV3-2) with TRBJ2-3; D remains unclear. The V gene lost 7 bases and the J gene lost 1 base, with 9 bases spanning the gap. Germline V gene data show CDR1 as LGHDT and CDR2 as YNNKEL (reference sequence). CDR3 length: 13 residues. The CDR3 spells CASMGWRTDTQYF. The CDR3 nucleotides read TGTGCCAGCATGGGCTGGCGCACAGATACGCAGTATTTT.

This chain links TRBV27 with TRBJ2-3; D is perhaps TRBD1 (5 bases). The V and J ends lost 9 bases and 4 bases respectively, with 17 bases between them. Germline lookup yields CDR1 MNHEY and CDR2 SMNVEV (reference sequence). This CDR3 has 14 amino acids. In DNA, the CDR3 is TGTGCCAGTAAAAGGGGATCTAGGGCAGATACGCAGTATTTT. Protein product: CASKRGSRADTQYF.

The chain joins TRBV28 to TRBJ1-3; 9 nucleotides align to TRBD1. This CDR3 is built from 15 residues. The V segment lost 5 bases and the J segment 0 bases; nucleotides outside the gene matches: 2. Germline values: CDR1 MDHEN, CDR2 SYDVKM. This chain's CDR3 is CASSTTGGSGNTIYF. For the CDR3, the DNA is TGTGCCAGCAGTACGACAGGGGGCTCTGGAAACACCATATATTTT.

The chain is built from TRBV19 and TRBJ2-7, with D possibly matching TRBD1 (5 bases). Germline-derived CDR1 and CDR2 are LNHDA and SQIVND (reference sequence). This CDR3 is built from 14 residues. V lost 3 bases and J lost 3, with 12 bases in between. The CDR3 loop reads CASSIGAGDYEQYF. The CDR3 bases are TGTGCCAGTAGTATTGGGGCAGGAGACTACGAGCAGTACTTC.

The rearrangement joins TRBV5-1 to TRBJ2-7; 11 bases are a match to TRBD1. From germline, CDR1 is SGHRS and CDR2 YFSETQ. After removal of 1 base from V and 7 bases from J, the junction contained 7 bases not matched to a gene. The CDR3 spans 15 residues. In DNA form, the CDR3 reads TGCGCCAGCAGCTTGTCCGGACAGGGGGCGGGAGAGCAGTACTTC. Its translation is CASSLSGQGAGEQYF. Variable domain in full (rest from reference TRBV5-1 and TRBJ2-7): KAGVTQTPRYLIKTRGQQVTLSCSPISGHRSVSWYQQTPGQGLQFLFEYFSETQRNKGNFPGRFSGRQFSNSRSEMNVSTLELGDSALYLCASSLSGQGAGEQYFGPGTRLTVT.

The chain is built from TRBV18 and TRBJ2-2; 12 nucleotides line up with TRBD2. V was clipped by 2 bases and J by 3 bases; unmatched bases: 4. This CDR3 region has 17 residues. CDR1 is KGHSH, CDR2 LQKENI, per germline. The CDR3 coding sequence is TGTGCCAGCTCACCAACGGGACTAGCGGGTCACACCGGGGAGCTGTTTTTT. It encodes CASSPTGLAGHTGELFF.

The J gene is TRBJ1-2, the V gene TRBV6-5; D is unresolved. Trimming stripped 6 bases from V and 1 base from J, with 12 bases between. There are 14 residues in the CDR3. From germline, CDR1 is MNHEY and CDR2 SVGAGI. As DNA, the CDR3 is TGTGCCAGCAGCCCCCCCGGAGTTAACTATGGCTACACCTTC. As protein: CASSPPGVNYGYTF.

The V call is TRBV7-9, the J call TRBJ2-7; 7 bases are shared with TRBD2. V lost 1 base, J lost 2 bases, and 17 bases stayed unmatched. Germline CDR1 is SEHNR and CDR2 is FQNEAQ (reference sequence). This CDR3 has 19 residues. The CDR3 here is CASSLEGLGKGRDAYEQYF. Written as DNA, the CDR3 is TGTGCCAGCAGCTTAGAAGGACTTGGTAAAGGGAGGGATGCCTACGAGCAGTACTTC. Looking up the rest from reference TRBV7-9 and TRBJ2-7 gives the full variable domain: DTGVSQNPRHKITKRGQNVTFRCDPISEHNRLYWYRQTLGQGPEFLTYFQNEAQLEKSRLLSDRFSAERPKGSFSTLEIQRTEQGDSAMYLCASSLEGLGKGRDAYEQYFGPGTRLTVT.

The gene calls are TRBV12-3 or TRBV12-4 and TRBJ2-5; TRBD1 matches 7 bases. This CDR3 is 13 amino acids long. The V and J ends lost 1 base and 5 bases, in that order; junction bases with no gene match: 1. In DNA form, the CDR3 reads TGTGCCAGCAGTTTAGTCAGGGGGGAGACCCAGTACTTC. Protein: CASSLVRGETQYF.

The CDR3 region has the DNA TGTGCCAGCAGTTACCAGTCTAGCAATCAGCCCCAGCATTTT. Its protein product is CASSYQSSNQPQHF. V is TRBV6-2 or TRBV6-3 and J is TRBJ1-5; no clear D. The germline CDR1 and CDR2 sequences are MNHEY and SVGEGT. This CDR3 is 14 amino acids long. Trimming stripped 2 bases from V and 0 bases from J, with 5 bases between.

This clone showed up just a few times. The gene calls are TRBV19 and TRBJ2-7, with TRBD1 as a possible D gene (6 bases). The ends were cut back, 5 bases at V and 2 bases at J, with 16 bases in the middle. This CDR3 contains 15 residues. Germline V gene lookup returns CDR1 LNHDA and CDR2 SQIVND (reference sequence). CDR3 sequence: CASSLPLGQTYEQYF. The CDR3 DNA reads as TGTGCCAGTAGTCTCCCTCTTGGACAGACCTACGAGCAGTACTTC.

This rearrangement joins TRBV3-1 (or the pseudogene TRBV3-2) to TRBJ2-2; TRBD2 aligns across 12 bases. Germline CDR1 and CDR2: LGHDT and YNNKEL (reference sequence). CDR3 length: 17 amino acids. The V segment lost 2 bases and the J segment 4 bases; nucleotides outside the gene matches: 5. DNA of the CDR3: TGTGCCAGCAGCCAACTAGCGGGAGGGCCGGGCACCGGGGAGCTGTTTTTT. This sequence encodes CASSQLAGGPGTGELFF.

The rearrangement joins TRBV28 to TRBJ2-7, with 7 bases fitting TRBD2. CDR1 and CDR2 (germline): MDHEN, SYDVKM. The CDR3 is 14 amino acids. V shed 5 bases, J shed 1 base, and the junction held 5 bases outside the gene matches. CDR3 DNA sequence: TGTGCCAGCAGTACGACTAGCCCGTCCTACGAGCAGTACTTC. Protein sequence: CASSTTSPSYEQYF.

This clone was seen only once. The chain recombines TRBV9 with TRBJ2-1; D remains ambiguous. V lost 4 bases and J lost 2, with 16 bases in between. This CDR3 has 16 residues. Per the germline V gene, CDR1 is SGDLS and CDR2 is YYNGEE. The CDR3 loop reads CASSLQTNLAYNEQFF. CDR3 sequence (DNA): TGTGCCAGCAGCCTACAGACCAATCTGGCCTACAATGAGCAGTTCTTC.

There are a few counts of this clone. The chain employs TRBV28 and TRBJ1-1, with a tentative D call TRBD1 (5 bases). The V gene's germline CDR1 is MDHEN and CDR2 SYDVKM. The CDR3 sequence is 11 residues long. The V gene lost 10 bases and the J gene lost 2 bases, with 8 bases spanning the gap. The CDR3 region is CAIGGNTEAFF. In nucleotides, the CDR3 is TGTGCCATCGGGGGAAACACTGAAGCTTTCTTT.

As to this clone: Its ends do not fully match the called genes, so a read error is possible. V usage is TRBV28 and J usage is TRBJ2-5, with TRBD1 matching 9 bases. The length of the CDR3 is 13 residues. Germline lookup yields CDR1 MDHEN and CDR2 SYDVKM. In DNA form, the CDR3 reads TGTGCCAGCAGCTATCAGGGGACAGGGCTTTCTCACTTC. It is translated as CASSYQGTGLSHF.